The 21 T cell receptor beta chains below were found in one sample sequenced in a study of T cell repertoires in cytomegalovirus infection. One entry per CDR3 protein, called by TCRdb with MiXCR from the reads. The top ten clones hold about 2.8% of a sample with more than 650,000 distinct CDR3 sequences, 35% to 45% of them seen once. Sequencing was carried out using PBMCs. Receptors were obtained from a human donor in good health (CMV status not recorded). Some clones in this sample may be carry-over from other donors' samples.

This clonotype was detected only a few times. V gene TRBV2 combines with J gene TRBJ1-1; D is unresolved. This CDR3 spans 13 amino acids. V shed 5 bases and J shed 2 bases, with 9 bases lying between them. CDR1 and CDR2 (germline): SNHLY, FYNNEI. CDR3 region: CASSNQPNTEAFF. The CDR3 DNA sequence: TGTGCCAGCAGTAATCAGCCAAACACTGAAGCTTTCTTT. The full variable domain, its missing parts supplied by reference TRBV2 and TRBJ1-1, is EPEVTQTPSHQVTQMGQEVILRCVPISNHLYFYWYRQILGQKVEFLVSFYNNEISEKSEIFDDQFSVERPDGSNFTLKIRSTKLEDSAMYFCASSNQPNTEAFFGQGTRLTVV.

This clonotype has only a few counts. The chain employs TRBV28 and TRBJ1-5, with D uncertain. CDR1 and CDR2 (germline): MDHEN, SYDVKM. This CDR3 comprises 16 residues. Trimming stripped 3 bases from V and 0 bases from J, with 12 bases between. The CDR3 reads CASSFSGSGSNQPQHF. The CDR3 nucleotides read TGTGCCAGCAGTTTCAGCGGATCTGGTAGCAATCAGCCCCAGCATTTT.

This chain uses TRBV28 with TRBJ2-2; D is perhaps TRBD1 or TRBD2 (5 bases each). CDR3 length: 18 amino acids. Between the trimmed V and J ends, which lost 5 bases and 3 bases, there was a span of 22 bases. Looked up from germline, CDR1 is MDHEN and CDR2 is SYDVKM. The CDR3 here is CASSPLGEQPGHTGELFF. The CDR3 region has the DNA TGTGCCAGCAGTCCACTAGGGGAACAACCGGGACACACCGGGGAGCTGTTTTTT.

This clonotype was counted a few times. CDR3 sequence reads: CASSLELGSTQYF. CDR3 sequence (DNA): TGTGCCAGCAGCTTAGAGTTAGGGTCGACCCAGTACTTC. The rearrangement uses TRBV11-2 and TRBJ2-5; D gene unclear. From germline, CDR1 is SGHAT and CDR2 FQNNGV. This CDR3 contains 13 residues. The V gene lost 0 bases and the J gene lost 7 bases, with 9 bases spanning the gap. Based on the CDR3 plus reference TRBV11-2 and TRBJ2-5, the full variable domain is EAGVAQSPRYKIIEKRQSVAFWCNPISGHATLYWYQQILGQGPKLLIQFQNNGVVDDSQLPKDRFSAERLKGVDSTLKIQPAKLEDSAVYLCASSLELGSTQYFGPGTRLLVL.

The chain couples TRBV10-2 to TRBJ2-7; D call uncertain. Trimming removed 3 bases at V and 3 bases at J, with 9 bases between. CDR1 and CDR2 from the germline V gene are WSHSY and SAAADI. The CDR3 has 13 amino acids. The CDR3 sequence: CASSERHLYEQYF. The DNA for the CDR3 is TGCGCCAGCAGTGAAAGACACCTCTACGAGCAGTACTTC.

This chain uses TRBV7-2 with TRBJ2-7; D may be TRBD2 (5 bases). Trimming removed 2 bases at V and 1 base at J, with 12 bases between. CDR3 length equals 15 residues. Germline V gene sequence: CDR1 SGHTA, CDR2 FQGNSA. CDR3 amino acids: CASSLILGRSYEQYF. DNA for the CDR3: TGTGCCAGCAGCTTAATACTAGGCCGATCCTACGAGCAGTACTTC.

The chain uses TRBV19 and TRBJ2-2; 9 positions match TRBD1. The CDR3 is made up of 15 amino acids. Germline assignment: CDR1 LNHDA and CDR2 SQIVND (reference sequence). The trim removed 7 bases at V and 6 bases at J, leaving 9 bases unmatched. In nucleotides, the CDR3 is TGTGCCAGTACACTGCGACAGGGGGTGTCCGGGGAGCTGTTTTTT. It specifies CASTLRQGVSGELFF.

This rearrangement joins TRBV28 to TRBJ2-7, with a tentative D call TRBD1 (5 bases). Trimming took off 3 bases at V and 4 bases at J, with 13 bases between the two ends. Germline V CDR1 and CDR2: MDHEN, SYDVKM. The CDR3 contains 14 residues. In nucleotides, the CDR3 is TGTGCCAGCAGTTTGCAGGGTTCTAGGTACGAGCAGTACTTC. Its translation is CASSLQGSRYEQYF.

This clonotype was picked up a small number of times. The chain joins TRBV28 to TRBJ1-1, with a weak D call TRBD1 (5 bases). The CDR3 consists of 14 residues. V was trimmed by 6 bases and J by 5 bases, leaving 16 bases between them. The V gene's germline CDR1 is MDHEN and CDR2 SYDVKM. The CDR3 here is CASRDSPGKTEAFF. In DNA, the CDR3 is TGTGCCAGCAGAGACAGTCCGGGGAAAACTGAAGCTTTCTTT.

For this clonotype: The junction departs from germline at one end; a sequencing error may be responsible. The chain joins TRBV28 to TRBJ1-2, with a weak D call TRBD1 (5 bases). This CDR3 region has 14 residues. Germline CDR1 and CDR2: MDHEN and SYDVKM. The chain's CDR3 is CASSFVGVWYDYTF. In DNA form, the CDR3 reads TGTGCCAGCAGTTTCGTAGGGGTTTGGTATGACTACACCTTC.

The chain couples TRBV13 to TRBJ2-5, with a weak D call TRBD2 (6 bases). The CDR3 extends over 13 amino acids. The V gene's germline CDR1 is PRHDT and CDR2 FYEKMQ (reference sequence). V shed 5 bases and J shed 7 bases, with 14 bases lying between them. The CDR3 spells CASSGGTHRTQYF. The CDR3 DNA reads as TGTGCCAGCAGCGGGGGGACCCACCGGACCCAGTACTTC.

This clonotype was detected only a few times. V usage is TRBV28 and J usage is TRBJ2-7, with TRBD2 as a possible D gene (7 bases). V was clipped by 2 bases and J by 2 bases, with 19 bases between them. This CDR3 is 17 amino acids long. Germline CDR1 and CDR2: MDHEN and SYDVKM. In nucleotides, the CDR3 is TGTGCCAGCAGTTTACCCTCAGGGCCGGGGGGCCCCTACGAGCAGTACTTC. It codes for CASSLPSGPGGPYEQYF.

This clonotype was found a few times. The chain has TRBV28 and TRBJ2-1; weak D call: TRBD1 (5 bases). The ends were cut back, 5 bases at V and 7 bases at J, with 15 bases in the middle. The CDR3 covers 14 residues. The germline V gene encodes CDR1 MDHEN and CDR2 SYDVKM. CDR3 nucleotides: TGTGCCAGCAGTCACGCGATGACAGCTAATGAGCAGTTCTTC. Amino acid sequence: CASSHAMTANEQFF.

As regards this clonotype: A much larger clone differs by one base, so this may be a read error. The chain uses TRBV6-2 or TRBV6-3 and TRBJ1-2; D unclear. The CDR3 sequence is 14 residues long. Per germline, CDR1 MNHEY and CDR2 SVGEGT. Trimming stripped 5 bases from V and 4 bases from J, with 14 bases between. CDR3 region: CASSTDSVTYGYTF. DNA for the CDR3: TGTGCCAGCAGTACCGATTCAGTTACCTATGGCTACACCTTC.

The rearrangement links TRBV7-9 to TRBJ1-1; maybe TRBD1 (5 bases). CDR1 and CDR2 from the germline V gene are SEHNR and FQNEAQ (reference sequence). The CDR3 totals 15 residues. Trimming left V 5 bases short and J 4 bases short, with 17 bases between. The CDR3 nucleotides read TGTGCCAGCAGCCCAGGGATAGTTGCAACCACTGAAGCTTTCTTT. Its protein is CASSPGIVATTEAFF.

This chain joins TRBV7-9 and TRBJ1-1; the D is unclear. Looked up from germline, CDR1 is SEHNR and CDR2 is FQNEAQ (reference sequence). Trimming took off 5 bases at V and 1 base at J, with 20 bases between the two ends. This CDR3 spans 17 amino acids. The CDR3 DNA follows: TGTGCCAGCAGCCAGCTAATGGTGGGGTACAAGAACACTGAAGCTTTCTTT. Protein sequence: CASSQLMVGYKNTEAFF.

The count of this clonotype is one. The chain carries TRBV19 and TRBJ1-2; D might be TRBD1 (5 bases). V lost 8 bases and J lost 8, with 15 bases in between. Germline V gene lookup returns CDR1 LNHDA and CDR2 SQIVND (reference sequence). This CDR3 has 12 amino acids. The chain's CDR3 is CASAGTFWGYTF. The CDR3 DNA follows: TGTGCCAGTGCCGGGACCTTCTGGGGCTACACCTTC.

V is TRBV5-1 and J is TRBJ2-7; 9 nucleotides agree with TRBD1. The junction had 10 bases not matched to a gene; V was cut back by 4 bases and J by 5 bases. Germline lookup yields CDR1 SGHRS and CDR2 YFSETQ. This CDR3 has 15 amino acids. The CDR3 region is CASSRQPGQGNEQYF. CDR3 nucleotide sequence: TGCGCCAGCAGCCGTCAACCGGGACAGGGAAACGAGCAGTACTTC. Drawing the rest from reference TRBV5-1 and TRBJ2-7, the complete variable domain is KAGVTQTPRYLIKTRGQQVTLSCSPISGHRSVSWYQQTPGQGLQFLFEYFSETQRNKGNFPGRFSGRQFSNSRSEMNVSTLELGDSALYLCASSRQPGQGNEQYFGPGTRLTVT.

This clonotype has at least ten counts. The genes are TRBV7-8 and TRBJ2-1, with D unclear. Germline V gives CDR1 SGHVS, CDR2 FQNEAQ. V was trimmed by 5 bases and J by 1 base, leaving 6 bases between them. The CDR3 runs to 13 residues. The DNA of the CDR3 is TGTGCCAGCAGCGGTGGGTCCTACAATGAGCAGTTCTTC. Translation: CASSGGSYNEQFF.

This clonotype was seen only a few times. The J gene is TRBJ2-7, the V gene TRBV6-5, with D perhaps matching TRBD1 (7 bases). This CDR3 is built from 18 residues. CDR1 MNHEY and CDR2 SVGAGI come from the germline V gene. With 0 bases removed from V and 6 bases from J, the gap between germline ends came to 24 bases. The DNA of the CDR3 is TGTGCCAGCAGTTACTCCCCGCGAAACAGGGGAGGTTCGGGCGAGCAGTACTTC. Its translation: CASSYSPRNRGGSGEQYF.

This chain links TRBV6-1 with TRBJ2-1; 15 bases are shared with TRBD2. The CDR3 is 15 amino acids. CDR1 and CDR2 (germline): MNHNS, SASEGT. J lost 8 bases, V lost 6 bases, and 5 bases had no gene match. For the CDR3, the DNA is TGTGCCAGCAGATGGACTAGCGGGGGGGGGGATGAGCAGTTCTTC. This translates into CASRWTSGGGDEQFF.